Listed below are T cell receptor beta chains from one sample, sequenced in a study of blood T cell repertoires in COVID-19. Only in-frame clones appear in the TCRdb table, and some are missing; sequencing was by immunoSEQ multiplex PCR. In the table there are 85,000 or so clones, roughly 89% of which are singletons. The sequenced sample was peripheral blood. The source is a man aged 50 to 60 with active or convalescent COVID-19. Each CDR3 is given with its conserved first and last residue. The D gene is left open where the match is weak.

V gene	J gene	D gene	CDR3 protein
TRBV6-1	TRBJ2-6	-	CASSETEYPGANVLTF
TRBV6-5	TRBJ2-7	-	CASSNRNSYEQYF
TRBV18	TRBJ2-3	-	CASSPPGKPSTDTQYF
TRBV9	TRBJ2-7	-	CASSVEEDIYEQYF
TRBV27	TRBJ2-7	TRBD1	CASSMDRGQYEQYF
TRBV24-1	TRBJ2-1	TRBD1	CATSENRGRNNEQFF
TRBV7-8	TRBJ2-2	TRBD2	CASSLTSGAGTGELFF
TRBV6-5	TRBJ1-5	-	CASTREYQPQHF
TRBV4-3	TRBJ1-6	-	CASSLYSGTTNSPLHF
TRBV6-2/TRBV6-3	TRBJ1-6	TRBD1	CASSYSKTGVANSPLHF
TRBV11-3	TRBJ2-2	TRBD2	CASSARAGGTGELFF
TRBV10-1	TRBJ2-1	TRBD1	CASSGDRGSYEQFF
TRBV20-1	TRBJ2-4	TRBD2	CSASPTSGGASIQYF
TRBV28	TRBJ2-1	TRBD2	CASKGTSGIPSYNEQFF
TRBV14	TRBJ1-4	-	CASSQAFNEKLFF
TRBV28	TRBJ2-7	-	CASSQTYEQYF
TRBV27	TRBJ1-6	-	CASSPRQSSYNSPLHF
TRBV15	TRBJ2-7	TRBD1	CATSRRTGAYEQYF
TRBV5-1	TRBJ1-5	-	CASSFSGYDQPQHF
TRBV19	TRBJ2-7	TRBD1	CASSFRDSEPYEQYF
TRBV10-3	TRBJ2-5	-	CAISGDSAGETQYF
TRBV12-3/TRBV12-4	TRBJ1-1	-	CASSRDYTEAFF
TRBV23-1	TRBJ1-5	-	CASSQGKKSDYSNQPQHF
TRBV6-6	TRBJ1-4	TRBD1	CASSLLPPGQGISGNEKLFF
TRBV2	TRBJ2-3	TRBD1	CASRRQGPPDTQYF
TRBV7-8	TRBJ2-2	TRBD2	CASSRGLAGGQNTGELFF
TRBV6-2/TRBV6-3	TRBJ2-3	TRBD2	CASSAGLAGGSTDTQYF
TRBV5-8	TRBJ2-7	TRBD1	CASRKNSGTGGYEQYF
TRBV3-1/TRBV3-2	TRBJ2-5	TRBD2	CASSPRRGGGAWETQYF
TRBV5-8	TRBJ2-7	TRBD1	CASRQRTGLTYEQYF
TRBV6-1	TRBJ2-6	TRBD1	CASSGHYRGSGANVLTF
TRBV6-2/TRBV6-3	TRBJ2-1	TRBD2	CASSYPPSGSYNEQFF
TRBV10-1	TRBJ2-5	-	CASGDLQETQYF
TRBV11-2	TRBJ2-5	TRBD2	CASSPPSGGAFETQYF
TRBV19	TRBJ2-5	-	CASSSRTADQETQYF
TRBV24-1	TRBJ2-3	TRBD1	CATSDPTRDRGSTDTQYF
TRBV28	TRBJ2-7	-	CASSHETGSYEQYF
TRBV2	TRBJ1-1	-	CASSEARGGGTEAFF
TRBV20-1	TRBJ2-3	TRBD2	CSASGISGTINTDTQYF
TRBV6-4	TRBJ2-1	TRBD2	CASSDERGVRQFF
TRBV4-1	TRBJ1-1	TRBD1	CASSQRQGATEAFF
TRBV7-2	TRBJ2-2	-	CASSFKPNTGELFF
TRBV14	TRBJ1-1	-	CASSQDRISGTEAFF
TRBV18	TRBJ1-6	-	CASSLGHANSPLHF
TRBV7-2	TRBJ1-5	-	CASSPGNGLSNQPQHF
TRBV4-3	TRBJ2-2	-	CASSQAGYTGELFF
TRBV5-8	TRBJ2-7	TRBD1	CASSLTLTAQGAGDEQYF
TRBV10-3	TRBJ2-3	TRBD2	CAIMEAGGLDTQYF
TRBV7-9	TRBJ2-2	TRBD2	CASSLGGLAGNTGELFF
TRBV5-1	TRBJ2-2	TRBD2	CASSLGAVGSGDYGELFF
TRBV30	TRBJ1-3	TRBD1	CAWSVQGPFSGNTIYF